These T cell receptor beta chains were read from a single sample in a study of blood T cell repertoires in COVID-19. Generated by immunoSEQ multiplex PCR, the TCRdb table keeps only in-frame clones and is missing some. The sample carries about 280,000 clones, 75% to 85% recorded once. Sequences were obtained from peripheral blood. These receptors all stem from a man in his fifties or sixties with active or convalescent COVID-19. CDR3s include the opening cysteine and the closing phenylalanine or tryptophan. A D gene is named only where the DNA matches it firmly. Expanded clones get a size class; other rows say once, few or many, or leave the size out.

v_call	j_call	clone_size	d_call	cdr3_nt	cdr3_aa
TRBV6-1	TRBJ1-2	-	-	TGTGCCAGCAGTGAAGGTACTACCCCGCTACCCCGCTATGGCTACACCTTC	CASSEGTTPLPRYGYTF
TRBV29-1	TRBJ1-1	-	TRBD1	TGCAGCGTTGTGGGCAGGGGGACTGAAGCTTTCTTT	CSVVGRGTEAFF
TRBV4-3	TRBJ2-7	-	TRBD2	TGCGCCAGCAGCCAAGATTGGCCTAGCGGACTGTACGAGCAGTACTTC	CASSQDWPSGLYEQYF
TRBV7-8	TRBJ1-2	-	-	TGTGCCAGCAGCCCCCAACTAGACTCCAACTATGGCTACACCTTC	CASSPQLDSNYGYTF
TRBV7-2	TRBJ2-7	-	-	TGTGCCAGCAGCTTCTCCAGCGGCCCCTACGAGCAGTACTTC	CASSFSSGPYEQYF
TRBV11-1	TRBJ1-1	-	-	TGTGCCAGCAGCCCGCCAAGGAGCTACGGCACTGAAGCTTTCTTT	CASSPPRSYGTEAFF
TRBV24-1	TRBJ2-1	-	-	TGTGCCACCAGTGACCACCCTCGGGACTCGGTCAATGAGCAGTTCTTC	CATSDHPRDSVNEQFF
TRBV28	TRBJ2-7	-	TRBD2	TGTGCCAGCAGTGCCGGACTAGCGGGGTCCTACGAGCAGTACTTC	CASSAGLAGSYEQYF
TRBV15	TRBJ2-1	-	-	TGTGCCACCAGCACCCACGAGCTCTCCGGAGGAAGCTCCTACAATGAGCAGTTCTTC	CATSTHELSGGSSYNEQFF
TRBV10-2	TRBJ1-5	-	TRBD1	TGCGCCAGCAACACCGGGACAGGGGGTCAGCCCCAGCATTTT	CASNTGTGGQPQHF
TRBV28	TRBJ1-1	-	-	TGTGCCAGCGACAGGTTGGGGGCTGAAGCTTTCTTT	CASDRLGAEAFF
TRBV5-1	TRBJ2-5	-	TRBD1	TGCGCCAGCAGCGCGAGACAGGGGTCGGCGGAGACCCAGTACTTC	CASSARQGSAETQYF
TRBV6-5	TRBJ1-2	-	TRBD1	TGTGCCAGCAGTTACTCGAGACAGGGTTATGGCTACACCTTC	CASSYSRQGYGYTF
TRBV4-2	TRBJ2-7	-	TRBD2	TGTGCCAGCAGCCAAGAGGAACGGGAGGTAGGGTACGAGCAGTACTTC	CASSQEEREVGYEQYF
TRBV30	TRBJ2-7	-	TRBD2	TGTGCCTGGAGTGTTAATATCATTAGCGGGACGAGGGGTGGCGAGCAGTACTTC	CAWSVNIISGTRGGEQYF
TRBV28	TRBJ1-5	-	TRBD1	TGTGCCAGCAGCCGGGACAGTTATAGCAATCAGCCCCAGCATTTT	CASSRDSYSNQPQHF
TRBV5-1	TRBJ2-3	many	TRBD1	TGCGCCAGCAGTCACTCGGGACAGACGGCAGATACGCAGTATTTT	CASSHSGQTADTQYF
TRBV7-7	TRBJ2-1	-	TRBD2	TGTGCCAGCAGCTTACTAGCGGGTTCCTACAATGAGCAGTTCTTC	CASSLLAGSYNEQFF
TRBV7-8	TRBJ2-7	-	TRBD1	TGTGCCAGCAGCCCATCGGACAGGGCTGCGCCCTACGAGCAGTACTTC	CASSPSDRAAPYEQYF
TRBV5-6	TRBJ2-7	once	-	TGTGCCAGCAGCTTGGGTCAGAACCCTTACGAGCAGTACTTC	CASSLGQNPYEQYF
TRBV5-1	TRBJ1-1	-	-	TGCGCCAGCAGTGGCGGCCCCCTGAGGACTGAAGCTTTCTTT	CASSGGPLRTEAFF
TRBV4-1	TRBJ1-3	few	-	TGCGCCAGCAGCCAAGATGCATCGCGGAACACCATATATTTT	CASSQDASRNTIYF
TRBV30	TRBJ2-3	-	-	TGTGCCTGGAGGGCCAGCGGAGATACGCAGTATTTT	CAWRASGDTQYF
TRBV19	TRBJ2-1	-	TRBD2	TGTGCCAGTAGACCTCGGGGGACTAGCGGGGTCTACAATGAGCAGTTCTTC	CASRPRGTSGVYNEQFF
TRBV15	TRBJ1-5	-	-	TGTGCCACCAGCCTCAAAAGAGCGAACTTTCAGCCCCAGCATTTT	CATSLKRANFQPQHF
TRBV2	TRBJ1-5	-	-	TGTGCCAGCAGTCCCTATAGCAATCAGCCCCAGCATTTT	CASSPYSNQPQHF
TRBV5-4	TRBJ2-7	few	-	TGTGCCAGCAGCTCCTCTTACGAGCAGTACTTC	CASSSSYEQYF
TRBV7-8	TRBJ1-2	-	-	TGTGCCAGCAGCTTAGGACTGATCTATGGCTACACCTTC	CASSLGLIYGYTF
TRBV7-9	TRBJ2-2	-	-	TGTGCCAGCAGCTTAGTCTCGGGTACAACCGGGGAGCTGTTTTTT	CASSLVSGTTGELFF
TRBV7-9	TRBJ2-7	few	TRBD2	TGTGCCAGCAGCTTAGGGTCTAGCGGGAGTTACGAGCAGTACTTC	CASSLGSSGSYEQYF
TRBV19	TRBJ1-5	-	TRBD1	TGTGCCAGTAGTCCCGGGACAGGGGGCTATCAGCCCCAGCATTTT	CASSPGTGGYQPQHF
TRBV12-5	TRBJ1-5	-	-	TGTGCTAGTGGTTTGGACGGGAATCAGCCCCAGCATTTT	CASGLDGNQPQHF
TRBV12-3/TRBV12-4	TRBJ2-7	-	-	TGTGCCAGCAGTTTTGTTACCTACGAGCAGTACTTC	CASSFVTYEQYF
TRBV19	TRBJ1-4	-	TRBD1	TGTGCCACCGCCGGGACAGGGGGGGAAAAACTGTTTTTT	CATAGTGGEKLFF
TRBV11-2	TRBJ2-1	-	TRBD1	TGTGCCAGCAGCCGCCCCCGGGACAGGGCGGTTAATGAGCAGTTCTTC	CASSRPRDRAVNEQFF
TRBV7-8	TRBJ2-1	-	-	TGTGCCAGCATGCAAGCGGTCAGCTCCTACAATGAGCAGTTCTTC	CASMQAVSSYNEQFF
TRBV5-6	TRBJ2-3	-	-	TGTGCCAGCAGCTTGGGGTTAAGAGACACAGATACGCAGTATTTT	CASSLGLRDTDTQYF
TRBV6-2/TRBV6-3	TRBJ2-1	-	-	TGTGCCAGCAGTTACTCGTTCAATAATGAGCAGTTCTTC	CASSYSFNNEQFF
TRBV11-2	TRBJ2-2	-	-	TGTGCCAGCAGCTCCCGGACCGGGGCCGGGGAGCTGTTTTTT	CASSSRTGAGELFF
TRBV28	TRBJ1-5	-	-	TGTGCCAGCAGTTTACAGGGTTCTAGGGCCCAGCATTTT	CASSLQGSRAQHF
TRBV2	TRBJ1-1	-	-	TGTGCCAGCAGTGCGGGATTTAGGGCTTTCTTT	CASSAGFRAFF
TRBV7-2	TRBJ2-1	once	-	TGTGCCAGCAGCTTATCCGCTAACTCCTACAATGAGCAGTTCTTC	CASSLSANSYNEQFF
TRBV2	TRBJ1-2	-	-	TGTGCCAGCAGCCCGACAGACCGTGGCTACACCTTC	CASSPTDRGYTF
TRBV6-5	TRBJ2-7	-	TRBD1	TGTGCCAGCAGAGAGGGACAGGGGGCTTCAAAGCAGTACTTC	CASREGQGASKQYF
TRBV5-8	TRBJ2-2	few	-	TGTGCCAGCAGCCCCCCGAGGCCCCAGCACACCGGGGAGCTGTTTTTT	CASSPPRPQHTGELFF
TRBV2	TRBJ2-1	-	TRBD1	TGTGCCAGCAGTGGCCCGGGACAGCTTATGAAGAGTGAGCAGTTCTTC	CASSGPGQLMKSEQFF
TRBV12-3/TRBV12-4	TRBJ1-1	few	-	TGTGCCAGCAGTTCCAGGGGTAACACTGAAGCTTTCTTT	CASSSRGNTEAFF
TRBV2	TRBJ2-3	-	TRBD1	TGTGCCAGCAGAGGGGGCCTCCGCGGCACGCAGTATTTT	CASRGGLRGTQYF
TRBV27	TRBJ2-7	-	-	TGTGCCAGCAGTCCTGGGACAAACCAAATGTACGAGCAGTACTTC	CASSPGTNQMYEQYF
TRBV5-1	TRBJ2-3	-	-	TGCGCCAGCAGCTTGTTGGGCCCTAGCACAGATACGCAGTATTTT	CASSLLGPSTDTQYF
TRBV7-2	TRBJ1-2	few	-	TGTGCCAGCAGCAAATCAGAAACCTATGGCTACACCTTC	CASSKSETYGYTF
TRBV27	TRBJ2-1	-	TRBD2	TGTGCCAGCAGGGCCGGGACTAGCGCACCCTACAATGAGCAGTTCTTC	CASRAGTSAPYNEQFF
TRBV6-2/TRBV6-3	TRBJ1-1	once	-	TGTGCCAGCAGTTACGCGGGTTGGAAGGACACTGAAGCTTTCTTT	CASSYAGWKDTEAFF
TRBV9	TRBJ2-7	-	TRBD2	TGTGCCAGCAGCGCCGGTGGGACTAGCTCTGGCGAGCAGTACTTC	CASSAGGTSSGEQYF
TRBV5-4	TRBJ2-1	-	TRBD2	TGTGCCAGCAGCCCCGGGGGAGCGGGAGGTAGGAATGAGCAGTTCTTC	CASSPGGAGGRNEQFF